This T cell receptor (beta chain) was captured in a study of shared clonotypes between healthy human individuals. Here immunoSEQ multiplex PCR was the method, and the copy in TCRdb shows in-frame clones only, minus some. The table shows around 2.1 million clones, with approximately 94% occurring only once. The CDR3 sequence is 13 residues long. The germline gives CDR1 SQVTM, CDR2 ANQGSEA. V lost 7 bases, J lost 1 base, and 6 bases stayed unmatched. Specimen: naive CD4+ T cells sorted from blood. Subset specified: CD45RA+ positively selected. The chain couples TRBV29-1 to TRBJ1-1; TRBD1 matches at 7 bases. The sequence was obtained from a man aged 18 to 30 in good health. This CDR3 is CSANRGTNTEAFF. As DNA, the CDR3 is TGCAGCGCCAACAGGGGAACGAACACTGAAGCTTTCTTT.